The 7 T cell receptor beta chains in this list originate from one sample, sequenced in a study of cytomegalovirus exposure and HLA in healthy donors. Both 60 Vbeta primers and 13 Jbeta primers went into the PCR. Method: immunoSEQ multiplex PCR; TCRdb's copy keeps in-frame clones and lacks some. The sample consists of around 140,000 clones, around 78% of them appearing once. Source material: PBMCs. These receptors came from a woman aged 40 to 50 in good health and CMV-seropositive.

This sequence joins TRBV4-2 and TRBJ2-4; TRBD1 matches 7 bases. With 6 bases clipped from V and 1 base from J, the junction kept 6 bases outside the gene matches. Germline values: CDR1 LGHNA, CDR2 YNFKEQ. The CDR3 is 15 residues long. DNA of the CDR3: TGTGCCAGCAGTCATACGGGACAGGCCAAAAACATTCAGTACTTC. Amino acids: CASSHTGQAKNIQYF.

The chain joins TRBV30 to TRBJ2-5, with TRBD2 matching 10 bases. Germline values: CDR1 GTSNPN, CDR2 SVGIG (reference sequence). The ends lost 2 bases at V and 5 bases at J; junction bases unmatched: 5. This CDR3 spans 14 amino acids. The CDR3 spells CAWSLAGVRETQYF. CDR3 in DNA: TGTGCCTGGAGTCTAGCGGGAGTTCGCGAGACCCAGTACTTC.

This clone was detected once. The rearrangement joins TRBV30 to TRBJ2-1; D is unresolved. Trimming removed 0 bases at V and 2 bases at J, with 5 bases between. Germline V gives CDR1 GTSNPN, CDR2 SVGIG (reference sequence). This CDR3 is built from 13 residues. DNA of the CDR3: TGTGCCTGGAGTGTATCTACCTACAATGAGCAGTTCTTC. It specifies CAWSVSTYNEQFF. The complete variable domain, with remaining parts taken from reference TRBV30 and TRBJ2-1, reads SQTIHQWPATLVQPVGSPLSLECTVEGTSNPNLYWYRQAAGRGLQLLFYSVGIGQISSEVPQNLSASRPQDRQFILSSKKLLLSDSGFYLCAWSVSTYNEQFFGPGTRLTVL.

This clone was seen a handful of times. The chain recombines TRBV20-1 with TRBJ2-7; D may be TRBD2 (6 bases). Trimming shortened V by 3 bases and J by 3 bases, and 6 bases separated the two germline ends. Per germline, CDR1 DFQATT and CDR2 SNEGSKA (reference sequence). CDR3 size: 11 residues. The CDR3 here is CSASSGYEQYF. CDR3 sequence (DNA): TGCAGTGCTAGTAGCGGCTACGAGCAGTACTTC.

The rearrangement uses TRBV5-1 and TRBJ1-1, with a weak D call TRBD1 (6 bases). V lost 3 bases to trimming and J lost 1 base, with 13 bases between them. CDR1 SGHRS and CDR2 YFSETQ come from the germline V gene. The CDR3 has 15 residues. As DNA, the CDR3 is TGCGCCAGCAGCTCCAGGACAGCGACGAACACTGAAGCTTTCTTT. It is translated as CASSSRTATNTEAFF.

This clone was recorded only once. This chain connects TRBV6-4 to TRBJ2-6; possibly TRBD1 for D (5 bases). V was shortened by 4 bases and J by 4 bases, with 8 bases between the two germline ends. From germline, CDR1 is MRHNA and CDR2 SNTAGT. The CDR3 is made up of 14 amino acids. The CDR3 loop reads CASSAGSGANVLTF. The CDR3 DNA sequence: TGTGCCAGCAGTGCAGGGTCCGGGGCCAACGTCCTGACTTTC.

The chain carries TRBV4-2 and TRBJ2-1; TRBD2 matches 11 bases. The CDR3 has 15 residues. Germline lookup yields CDR1 LGHNA and CDR2 YNFKEQ. V lost 1 base to trimming and J lost 8 bases; unmatched junction nucleotides: 4. CDR3 nucleotides: TGTGCCAGCAGCCAAGTACTAGCGGGAGAGTATGAGCAGTTCTTC. Its translation: CASSQVLAGEYEQFF.